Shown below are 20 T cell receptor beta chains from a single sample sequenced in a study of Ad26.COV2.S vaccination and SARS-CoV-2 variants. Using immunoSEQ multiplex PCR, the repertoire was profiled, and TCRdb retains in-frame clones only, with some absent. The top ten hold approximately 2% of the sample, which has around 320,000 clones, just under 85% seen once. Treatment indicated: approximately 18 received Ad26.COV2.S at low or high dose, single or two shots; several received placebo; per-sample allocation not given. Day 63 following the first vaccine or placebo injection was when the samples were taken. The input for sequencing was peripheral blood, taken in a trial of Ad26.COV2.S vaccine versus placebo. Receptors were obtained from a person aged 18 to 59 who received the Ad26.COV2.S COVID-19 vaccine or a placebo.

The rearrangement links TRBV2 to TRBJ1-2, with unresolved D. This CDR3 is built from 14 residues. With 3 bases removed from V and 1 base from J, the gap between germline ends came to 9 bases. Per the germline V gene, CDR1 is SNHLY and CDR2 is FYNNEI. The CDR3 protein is CASSDTADNYGYTF. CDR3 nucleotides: TGTGCCAGCAGTGACACCGCCGATAACTATGGCTACACCTTC.

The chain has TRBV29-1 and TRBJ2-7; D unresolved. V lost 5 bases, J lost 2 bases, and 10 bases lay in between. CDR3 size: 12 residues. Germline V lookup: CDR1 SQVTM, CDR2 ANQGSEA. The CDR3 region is CSVKRSPYEQYF. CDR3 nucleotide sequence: TGCAGCGTTAAACGGTCTCCCTACGAGCAGTACTTC.

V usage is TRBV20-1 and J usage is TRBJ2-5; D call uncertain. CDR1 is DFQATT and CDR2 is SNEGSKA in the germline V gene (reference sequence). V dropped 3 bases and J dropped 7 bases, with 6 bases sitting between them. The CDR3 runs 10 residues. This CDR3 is CSASLGTQYF. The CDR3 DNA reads TGCAGTGCTAGTCTGGGGACCCAGTACTTC.

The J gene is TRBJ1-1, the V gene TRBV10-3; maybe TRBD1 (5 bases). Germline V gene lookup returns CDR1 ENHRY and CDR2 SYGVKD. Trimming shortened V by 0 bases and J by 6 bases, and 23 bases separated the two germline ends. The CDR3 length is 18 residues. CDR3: CAISESNLRQSQIPEAFF. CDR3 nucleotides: TGTGCCATCAGTGAGTCGAACCTCAGACAGAGTCAGATACCTGAAGCTTTCTTT.

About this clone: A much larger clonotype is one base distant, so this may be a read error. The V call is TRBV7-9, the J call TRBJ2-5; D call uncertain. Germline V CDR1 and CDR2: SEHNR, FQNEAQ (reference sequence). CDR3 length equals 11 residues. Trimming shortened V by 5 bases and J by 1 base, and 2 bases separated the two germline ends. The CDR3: CASSPQETQYF. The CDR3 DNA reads TGTGCCAGCAGCCCCCAAGAGACCCAGTACTTC. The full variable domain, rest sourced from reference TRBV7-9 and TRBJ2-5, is DTGVSQNPRHKITKRGQNVTFRCDPISEHNRLYWYRQTLGQGPEFLTYFQNEAQLEKSRLLSDRFSAERPKGSFSTLEIQRTEQGDSAMYLCASSPQETQYFGPGTRLLVL.

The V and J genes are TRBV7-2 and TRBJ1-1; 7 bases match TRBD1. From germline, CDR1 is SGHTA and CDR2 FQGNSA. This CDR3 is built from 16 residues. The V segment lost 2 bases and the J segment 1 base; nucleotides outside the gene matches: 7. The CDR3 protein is CASSLIGGQANTEAFF. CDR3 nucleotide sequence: TGTGCCAGCAGCTTAATAGGGGGCCAAGCGAACACTGAAGCTTTCTTT. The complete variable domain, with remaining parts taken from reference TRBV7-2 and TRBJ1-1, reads GAGVSQSPSNKVTEKGKDVELRCDPISGHTALYWYRQSLGQGLEFLIYFQGNSAPDKSGLPSDRFSAERTGGSVSTLTIQRTQQEDSAVYLCASSLIGGQANTEAFFGQGTRLTVV.

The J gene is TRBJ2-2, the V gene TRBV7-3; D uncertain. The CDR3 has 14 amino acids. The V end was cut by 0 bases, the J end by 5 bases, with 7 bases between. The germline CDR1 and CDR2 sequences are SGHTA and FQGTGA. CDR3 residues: CASSLTSWTGELFF. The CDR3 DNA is TGTGCCAGCAGCTTAACTAGCTGGACCGGGGAGCTGTTTTTT.

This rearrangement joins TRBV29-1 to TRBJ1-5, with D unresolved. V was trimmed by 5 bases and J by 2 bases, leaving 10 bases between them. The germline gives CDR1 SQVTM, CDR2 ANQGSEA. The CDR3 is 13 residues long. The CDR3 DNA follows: TGCAGCGTTCGGCTGGATGGCAATCAGCCCCAGCATTTT. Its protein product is CSVRLDGNQPQHF.

The CDR3 reads CASMAGGFQSNEQFF. The CDR3 nucleotides are TGTGCCAGCATGGCGGGGGGGTTCCAGTCCAATGAGCAGTTCTTC. The V call is TRBV6-6, the J call TRBJ2-1; 9 bases are a match to TRBD2. Germline V gene sequence: CDR1 MNHNY, CDR2 SVGAGI (reference sequence). The CDR3 has 15 amino acids. V was clipped by 7 bases and J by 6 bases; unmatched bases: 10.

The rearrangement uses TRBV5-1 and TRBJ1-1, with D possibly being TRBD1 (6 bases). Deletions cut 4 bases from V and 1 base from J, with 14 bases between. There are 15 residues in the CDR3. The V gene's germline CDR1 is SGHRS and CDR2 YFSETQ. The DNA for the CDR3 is TGCGCCAGCAGCCCGGACAGTTTGGGGAACACTGAAGCTTTCTTT. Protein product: CASSPDSLGNTEAFF.

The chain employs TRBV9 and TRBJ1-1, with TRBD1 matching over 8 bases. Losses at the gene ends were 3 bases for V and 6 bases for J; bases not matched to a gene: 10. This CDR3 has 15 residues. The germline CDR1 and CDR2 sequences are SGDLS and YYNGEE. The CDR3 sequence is CASSAITGGFAEAFF. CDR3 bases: TGTGCCAGCAGCGCAATTACAGGGGGTTTCGCTGAAGCTTTCTTT.

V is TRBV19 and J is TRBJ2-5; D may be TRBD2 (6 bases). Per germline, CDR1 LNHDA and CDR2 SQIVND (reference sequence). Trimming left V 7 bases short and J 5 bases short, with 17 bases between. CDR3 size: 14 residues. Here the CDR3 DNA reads TGTGCCAGTATTGGACGTAGCGGAGGGGAGACCCAGTACTTC. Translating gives CASIGRSGGETQYF. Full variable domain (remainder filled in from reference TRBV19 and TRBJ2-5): DGGITQSPKYLFRKEGQNVTLSCEQNLNHDAMYWYRQDPGQGLRLIYYSQIVNDFQKGDIAEGYSVSREKKESFPLTVTSAQKNPTAFYLCASIGRSGGETQYFGPGTRLLVL.

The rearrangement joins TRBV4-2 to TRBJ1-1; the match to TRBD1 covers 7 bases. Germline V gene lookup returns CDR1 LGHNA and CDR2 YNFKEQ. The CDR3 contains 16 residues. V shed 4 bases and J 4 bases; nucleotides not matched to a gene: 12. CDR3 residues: CASSPILRQGGTEAFF. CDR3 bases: TGTGCCAGCAGCCCCATCCTTAGACAGGGAGGCACTGAAGCTTTCTTT.

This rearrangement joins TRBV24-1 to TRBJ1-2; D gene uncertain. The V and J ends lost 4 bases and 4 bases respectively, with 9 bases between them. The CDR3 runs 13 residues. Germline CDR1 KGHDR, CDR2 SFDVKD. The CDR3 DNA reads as TGTGCCACCAGTGAGGGGTCGGCCTATGGCTACACCTTC. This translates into CATSEGSAYGYTF.

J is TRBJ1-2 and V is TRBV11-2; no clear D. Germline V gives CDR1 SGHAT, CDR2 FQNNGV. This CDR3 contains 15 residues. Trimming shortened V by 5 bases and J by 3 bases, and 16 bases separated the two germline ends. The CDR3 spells CASSPLLSGHYGYTF. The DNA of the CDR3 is TGTGCCAGCAGCCCCCTCCTTAGTGGACACTATGGCTACACCTTC.

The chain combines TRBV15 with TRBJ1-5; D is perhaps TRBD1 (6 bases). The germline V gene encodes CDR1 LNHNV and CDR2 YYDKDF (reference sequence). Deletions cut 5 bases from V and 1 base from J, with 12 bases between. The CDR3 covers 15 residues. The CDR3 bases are TGTGCCACCAGCTTAAGGGGGGCGAGCAATCAGCCCCAGCATTTT. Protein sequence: CATSLRGASNQPQHF.

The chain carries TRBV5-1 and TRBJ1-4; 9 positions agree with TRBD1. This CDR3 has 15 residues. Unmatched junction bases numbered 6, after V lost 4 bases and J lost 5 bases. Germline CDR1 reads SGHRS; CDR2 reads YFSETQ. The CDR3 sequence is CASSRGQGNNEKLFF. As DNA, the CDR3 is TGCGCCAGCAGCCGGGGACAGGGTAACAATGAAAAACTGTTTTTT.

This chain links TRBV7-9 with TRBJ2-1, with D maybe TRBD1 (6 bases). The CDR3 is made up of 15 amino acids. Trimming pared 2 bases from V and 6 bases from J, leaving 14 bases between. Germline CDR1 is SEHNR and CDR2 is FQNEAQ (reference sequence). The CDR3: CASSLYREKRNEQFF. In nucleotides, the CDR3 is TGTGCCAGCAGCTTATACAGGGAGAAACGCAATGAGCAGTTCTTC. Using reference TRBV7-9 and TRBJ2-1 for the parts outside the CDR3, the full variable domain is DTGVSQNPRHKITKRGQNVTFRCDPISEHNRLYWYRQTLGQGPEFLTYFQNEAQLEKSRLLSDRFSAERPKGSFSTLEIQRTEQGDSAMYLCASSLYREKRNEQFFGPGTRLTVL.

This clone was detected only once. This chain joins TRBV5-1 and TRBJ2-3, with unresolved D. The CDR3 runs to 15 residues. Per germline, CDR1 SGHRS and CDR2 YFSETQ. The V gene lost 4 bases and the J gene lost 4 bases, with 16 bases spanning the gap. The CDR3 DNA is TGCGCCAGCAGCCCTGGTGTCAACGGGCCAGATACGCAGTATTTT. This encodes CASSPGVNGPDTQYF.

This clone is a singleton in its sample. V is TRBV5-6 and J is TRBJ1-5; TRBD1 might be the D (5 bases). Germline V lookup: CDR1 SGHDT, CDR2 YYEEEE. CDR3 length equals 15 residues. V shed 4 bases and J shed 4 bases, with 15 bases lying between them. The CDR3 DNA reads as TGTGCCAGCAGCGTCACCGGGGCGATTAATCAGCCCCAGCATTTT. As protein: CASSVTGAINQPQHF.